A single sample is the source of the 2 T cell receptor beta chains below, sequenced in a study of shared clonotypes between healthy human individuals. Data came from immunoSEQ multiplex PCR; TCRdb stores just in-frame clones and leaves some out. The data show a few million clones, 90% to 95% seen once. Sequencing used naive CD4+ T cells from PBMCs. Documented subset: CD45RA+ positively selected. These TCRs come from a young man in good health. Some clones in this sample may be carry-over from other donors' samples.

The V gene is TRBV15, the J gene TRBJ1-5, with 7 bases fitting TRBD1. V shed 4 bases, J shed 0 bases, and the junction held 12 bases outside the gene matches. CDR3 length equals 18 residues. CDR1 is LNHNV, CDR2 YYDKDF, per germline (reference sequence). The CDR3: CATSTLLDRAYSNQPQHF. In nucleotides, the CDR3 is TGTGCCACCAGCACACTACTTGACAGGGCTTATAGCAATCAGCCCCAGCATTTT.

Details on this clone: This CDR3 is also generated by other DNA sequences in the sample. The chain is built from TRBV7-9 and TRBJ2-7; D is unresolved. CDR3 size: 12 residues. The V gene lost 3 bases and the J gene lost 0 bases, with 3 bases spanning the gap. In germline, CDR1 is SEHNR, CDR2 FQNEAQ (reference sequence). CDR3 nucleotides: TGTGCCAGCAGCTTGGGCTCCTACGAGCAGTACTTC. Encoded protein: CASSLGSYEQYF.